What follows are 18 T cell receptor beta chains derived from one specimen sequenced in a study of T cells after yellow fever vaccination. TCRdb re-derived calls from the 5' RACE reads in MiXCR, one entry per CDR3 protein. The sample shows 400,000 or so distinct CDR3 sequences, under 14% of them seen only once. The sample here was PBMCs, taken on the day of the first yellow fever vaccination. The receptors here all came from a man aged 18 to 30 who received the YFV17D yellow fever vaccine.

The table lists this clonotype with many counts. The chain uses TRBV5-1 and TRBJ2-1; 13 positions match TRBD2. The CDR3 sequence is 15 residues long. With V trimmed by 4 bases and J by 5 bases, 3 bases remained unmatched. Germline V gene lookup returns CDR1 SGHRS and CDR2 YFSETQ. The CDR3 DNA reads as TGCGCCAGCAGCCTAGGGACTAGCGGGAACAATGAGCAGTTCTTC. It encodes CASSLGTSGNNEQFF.

This chain uses TRBV7-2 with TRBJ1-2, with 7 bases that match TRBD1. Germline trimming cut 4 bases from V and 0 bases from J; bases unmatched to any gene: 11. Looked up from germline, CDR1 is SGHTA and CDR2 is FQGNSA. This CDR3 has 17 residues. The CDR3 nucleotides are TGTGCCAGCAGCTCGCGACGTGGGACAGCGACTAACTATGGCTACACCTTC. It is translated as CASSSRRGTATNYGYTF.

The V call is TRBV5-1, the J call TRBJ2-6, with D hard to call. The V gene's germline CDR1 is SGHRS and CDR2 YFSETQ. V lost 0 bases to trimming and J lost 0 bases, with 7 bases between them. CDR3 size: 16 residues. In nucleotides, the CDR3 is TGCGCCAGCAGCTTGGATCCGGGCTCTGGGGCCAACGTCCTGACTTTC. Translation gives CASSLDPGSGANVLTF.

The chain is built from TRBV29-1 and TRBJ2-4; D gene ambiguous. Trimming took off 0 bases at V and 3 bases at J, with 12 bases between the two ends. Germline V CDR1 and CDR2: SQVTM, ANQGSEA. The CDR3 is 15 residues long. CDR3 nucleotide sequence: TGCAGCGTTGAAGATTGGGCCTTAGTCAAAAACATTCAGTACTTC. It codes for CSVEDWALVKNIQYF.

The gene calls are TRBV5-1 and TRBJ1-2; 9 positions agree with TRBD1. There are 15 residues in the CDR3. V lost 0 bases and J lost 3; bases outside the gene matches: 3. The V gene's germline CDR1 is SGHRS and CDR2 YFSETQ. CDR3 residues: CASSLEGTGYYGYTF. The DNA of the CDR3 is TGCGCCAGCAGCTTGGAAGGGACAGGGTACTATGGCTACACCTTC.

This clonotype turned up a few times. The gene calls are TRBV5-1 and TRBJ1-2, with D hard to call. The germline V gene encodes CDR1 SGHRS and CDR2 YFSETQ. The V end lost 2 bases, the J end lost 4 bases, and 12 bases lay between the germline ends. CDR3 size: 14 residues. The CDR3: CASSFSDSGYGYTF. In nucleotides, the CDR3 is TGCGCCAGCAGCTTCTCAGATTCCGGCTATGGCTACACCTTC.

In this sample, this clonotype turned up many times. The rearrangement uses TRBV20-1 and TRBJ2-2, with D maybe TRBD2 (6 bases). The germline V and J ends were trimmed by 4 bases and 6 bases, with 21 bases remaining between them. The CDR3 runs to 16 residues. CDR1 is DFQATT and CDR2 is SNEGSKA in the germline V gene (reference sequence). The CDR3 is CSAKSRDSNVPGELFF. CDR3 nucleotide sequence: TGCAGTGCTAAGAGCCGGGACTCCAACGTTCCCGGGGAGCTGTTTTTT.

The CDR3 here is CASSLNYRAEQYV. The CDR3 DNA follows: TGTGCCAGCTCACTTAACTACAGGGCCGAGCAGTACGTC. The chain couples TRBV18 to TRBJ2-7, with D perhaps matching TRBD1 (6 bases). The CDR3 spans 13 residues. V dropped 4 bases and J dropped 6 bases, with 13 bases sitting between them. Per the germline V gene, CDR1 is KGHSH and CDR2 is LQKENI.

The chain employs TRBV7-6 and TRBJ2-5; 9 positions agree with TRBD1. CDR1 and CDR2 (germline): SGHVS, FNYEAQ. V gave up 5 bases and J gave up 5 bases; unmatched junction bases: 9. The CDR3 contains 15 residues. CDR3 residues: CASSDQTGGSETQYF. DNA of the CDR3: TGTGCCAGCAGCGATCAAACAGGGGGCTCGGAGACCCAGTACTTC.

The rearrangement joins TRBV7-6 to TRBJ2-5; 7 bases agree with TRBD2. Germline V lookup: CDR1 SGHVS, CDR2 FNYEAQ. Germline trimming cut 5 bases from V and 9 bases from J; bases unmatched to any gene: 6. The length of the CDR3 is 12 residues. This CDR3 is CASSDSGRAQYF. CDR3 coding DNA: TGTGCCAGCAGCGACTCTGGGAGGGCCCAGTACTTC.

The CDR3 reads CASSRIDGPNQPQHF. As DNA, the CDR3 is TGTGCCAGCAGCCGGATAGACGGCCCAAATCAGCCCCAGCATTTT. The V gene is TRBV4-2, the J gene TRBJ1-5; D uncertain. V was clipped by 4 bases and J by 4 bases, with 14 bases between them. The V gene's germline CDR1 is LGHNA and CDR2 YNFKEQ. The CDR3 has 15 amino acids.

This clonotype came up a few times. The junction departs from the called germline gene at one end, perhaps through a read error. The V call is TRBV6-2 or TRBV6-3, the J call TRBJ1-2; TRBD1 might be the D (5 bases). This CDR3 contains 16 residues. Germline CDR1 is MNHEY and CDR2 is SVGEGT. The CDR3 DNA reads as TGTGCCAGCAGTTACGCAGGGTTGGCGAAAGAAGTTCCCTTCTCCTTC. It is translated as CASSYAGLAKEVPFSF.

This clonotype was detected many times. This chain links TRBV20-1 with TRBJ1-5, with 11 bases fitting TRBD1. This CDR3 region has 17 residues. The J segment lost 9 bases and the V segment lost 5 bases, leaving 18 bases of the junction unmatched. From germline, CDR1 is DFQATT and CDR2 SNEGSKA (reference sequence). This CDR3 is CSARFGVWGQGVPPQHF. The CDR3, as DNA: TGCAGTGCTCGGTTTGGTGTTTGGGGACAGGGGGTCCCGCCCCAGCATTTT.

The V and J genes are TRBV7-6 and TRBJ2-2; D possibly corresponds to TRBD2 (5 bases). Trimming stripped 5 bases from V and 0 bases from J, with 16 bases between. The V gene's germline CDR1 is SGHVS and CDR2 FNYEAQ. There are 17 residues in the CDR3. CDR3 protein: CASSRSAGGSNTGELFF. The DNA for the CDR3 is TGTGCCAGCAGCCGCTCGGCGGGCGGGTCGAACACCGGGGAGCTGTTTTTT.

The DNA for the CDR3 is TGTGCCAGCAGCTCGGTAGCGGGGGGCCGGCACACCGGGGAGCTGTTTTTT. Protein sequence: CASSSVAGGRHTGELFF. The chain carries TRBV7-2 and TRBJ2-2, with 10 bases lining up with TRBD2. Germline lookup yields CDR1 SGHTA and CDR2 FQGNSA. The CDR3 is made up of 17 amino acids. J lost 3 bases, V lost 4 bases, and 8 bases had no gene match.

V usage is TRBV4-3 and J usage is TRBJ1-6, with D possibly TRBD1 on 5 matching bases. The germline V gene has CDR1 LGHNA and CDR2 YSLEER. V was trimmed by 2 bases and J by 0 bases, leaving 8 bases between them. CDR3 length: 16 residues. The CDR3 DNA is TGCGCCAGCAGCCAAAACAGGCGCTCCTATAATTCACCCCTCCACTTT. Translating gives CASSQNRRSYNSPLHF.

This clonotype has just a few counts. The V gene is TRBV11-1, the J gene TRBJ1-2, with a weak D call TRBD1 (6 bases). Trimming removed 4 bases from V and 0 bases from J, with 21 bases in between. Per the germline V gene, CDR1 is SGHAT and CDR2 is FQDESV (reference sequence). CDR3 length equals 18 residues. CDR3 nucleotides: TGTGCCAGCAGCTCTGGCTGGACAGTCAGAGAAGCTAACTATGGCTACACCTTC. Amino acid sequence: CASSSGWTVREANYGYTF.

The V and J genes are TRBV9 and TRBJ2-7; 7 bases match TRBD1. V shed 1 base, J shed 1 base, and the junction held 5 bases outside the gene matches. The CDR3 is made up of 15 amino acids. Germline CDR1 and CDR2: SGDLS and YYNGEE. CDR3 residues: CASSVTGARSYEQYF. CDR3 bases: TGTGCCAGCAGCGTAACAGGGGCCCGGTCCTACGAGCAGTACTTC.